Listed below are T cell receptor beta chains from one sample, sequenced in a study of blood T cells in healthy people across ages. From the 5' RACE reads, TCRdb called clonotypes with MiXCR, one entry per CDR3 protein. The data contain about 1.4 million distinct CDR3 sequences, approximately 60% of them seen just once; the ten biggest clones take up 6.5% to 8.5%. Sequenced input: blood. The receptor source for this set is a man aged 18 to 30 in good health. Each CDR3 is given with its conserved first and last residue.

>TRBV6-6
CASRSSSDGFYGYTF
>TRBV9
CASSVGSSGQETQYF
>TRBV3-1
CASSQGPTTTQYF
>TRBV29-1
CSVERGGLQETQYF
>TRBV21-1
CASSRRTWTYEQYF
>TRBV20-1
CSEVAGEYNEQYF
>TRBV6-2/TRBV6-3
CASAGVDRATYEQYF
>TRBV5-1
CASSWRQGMVEQYF
>TRBV12-3/TRBV12-4
CASSGGSFQETQYF
>TRBV4-1
CASSQQGQGYYEQYF
>TRBV4-1
CASSQVEAGQFF
>TRBV27
CASSLSMRGGAYNEQFF
>TRBV5-1
CASTALGDRETQYF
>TRBV2
CASSVTSGRNIQYF
>TRBV4-1
CASSQDLLRQLFF
>TRBV13
CASSRPGQSHTGELFF
>TRBV4-1
CASSQDAGPNTEAFF
>TRBV6-1
CASSDPRGSNQPQHF
>TRBV10-1
CASSEGTTEQYF
>TRBV29-1
CSVVGAAGNTIYF
>TRBV27
CASSYFPGGKETQYF
>TRBV10-3
CAIRERSGQDIQGQYF
>TRBV5-1
CASSLGGTSGSSRIIQYF
>TRBV29-1
CSVVGWASARVEQYF
>TRBV6-2/TRBV6-3
CASARGDIEKLFF
>TRBV10-3
CAISGPGQGVVEAFF
>TRBV4-1
CASSQDGRGSYNEQYF
>TRBV12-3/TRBV12-4
CASGLQEGPVETQYF
>TRBV14
CASSQEHLTSGINEQYF
>TRBV27
CASSLIGSPSYNEQFF
>TRBV27
CASSLGGLAVYEQYF
>TRBV6-2/TRBV6-3
CASSYTSGGSQETQYF
>TRBV12-3/TRBV12-4
CASTISNQPQHF